The 7 T cell receptor beta chains reported below all come from one sample, sequenced in a study of blood T cells in healthy people across ages. It was with a sample-barcoded 5' primer and a J-beta primer mix that a second PCR of about 6 to 12 cycles was run. TCRdb re-analysed the 5' RACE reads in MiXCR, keeping a single row per CDR3 protein. The data hold under 2 million distinct CDR3 sequences, with roughly 32% observed a single time. What was sequenced was blood. Source of these receptors: a woman in her 30s in good health.

The V call is TRBV9, the J call TRBJ1-5; D remains ambiguous. Germline V gene data show CDR1 as SGDLS and CDR2 as YYNGEE. The V end lost 3 bases, the J end lost 2 bases, and 21 bases lay between the germline ends. There are 18 residues in the CDR3. This CDR3 is CASSAALRRVGGNQPQHF. CDR3 DNA sequence: TGTGCCAGCAGCGCAGCACTGAGAAGGGTAGGAGGCAATCAGCCCCAGCATTTT.

CDR3 bases: TGCGCCAGCAGTGAGACAAGGGAGACCCAGTACTTC. As protein: CASSETRETQYF. The J gene is TRBJ2-5, the V gene TRBV10-1; no firm D call. Germline lookup yields CDR1 WNHNN and CDR2 SYGVQD (reference sequence). The CDR3 consists of 12 residues. V was pared by 2 bases and J by 5 bases, with 6 bases between.

Only a few counts were recorded for this clonotype. V gene TRBV6-1 combines with J gene TRBJ2-5, with 12 nucleotides matching TRBD1. The DNA matches TRBJ2-7 better at its end, which makes the J call doubtful. Germline CDR1 MNHNS, CDR2 SASEGT. The CDR3 has 13 residues. As DNA, the CDR3 is TGTGCCTACCAGGGACAGGGGGCAAACGAGCAGTACTTC. Protein: CAYQGQGANEQYF.

The sample holds many counts of this clonotype. V is TRBV29-1 and J is TRBJ2-7; D is unresolved. CDR1 and CDR2 from the germline V gene are SQVTM and ANQGSEA. V was clipped by 1 base and J by 6 bases, with 10 bases between them. The CDR3 totals 12 residues. CDR3 amino acids: CSVEVGRFEQYF. The DNA for the CDR3 is TGCAGCGTTGAAGTCGGGCGGTTCGAGCAGTACTTC.

This chain links TRBV21-1 with TRBJ2-1; whether TRBD2, the table's D call, matches the DNA was not checked. TRBV21-1 is a pseudogene locus. The CDR3 has 16 amino acids. CDR3 protein: CASSIAGTSTYNEQFF. The CDR3 region has the DNA TGTGCCAGCAGTATCGCCGGGACTAGCACCTACAATGAGCAGTTCTTC.

This clonotype has at least ten counts. The rearrangement joins TRBV27 to TRBJ2-7, with no clear D. Germline V gene data show CDR1 as MNHEY and CDR2 as SMNVEV (reference sequence). V was pared by 6 bases and J by 5 bases, with 11 bases between. The CDR3 contains 12 residues. The CDR3 DNA is TGTGCCAGCAGAACTGGGTTTAACGAGCAGTACTTC. The encoded protein is CASRTGFNEQYF.

The chain links TRBV24-1 to TRBJ2-3; 12 bases are a match to TRBD1. The junction had 6 bases not matched to a gene; V was cut back by 9 bases and J by 3 bases. The germline V gene encodes CDR1 KGHDR and CDR2 SFDVKD. The CDR3 is made up of 15 amino acids. As DNA, the CDR3 is TGTGCCACCGGGGGACAGGGGGCCGGAACAGATACGCAGTATTTT. Encoded protein: CATGGQGAGTDTQYF.